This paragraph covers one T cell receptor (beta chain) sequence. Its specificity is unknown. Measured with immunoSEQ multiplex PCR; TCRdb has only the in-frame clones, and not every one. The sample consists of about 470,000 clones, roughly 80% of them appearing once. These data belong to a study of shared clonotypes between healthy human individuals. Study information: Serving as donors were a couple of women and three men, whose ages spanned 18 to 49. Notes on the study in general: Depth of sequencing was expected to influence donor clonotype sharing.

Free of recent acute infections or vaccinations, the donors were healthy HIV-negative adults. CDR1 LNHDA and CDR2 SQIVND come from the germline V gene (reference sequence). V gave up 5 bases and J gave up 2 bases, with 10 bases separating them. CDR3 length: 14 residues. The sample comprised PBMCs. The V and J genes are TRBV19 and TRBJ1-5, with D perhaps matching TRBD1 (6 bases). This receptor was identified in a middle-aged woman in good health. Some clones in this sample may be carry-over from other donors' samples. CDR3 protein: CASSLRQGNQPQHF. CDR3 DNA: TGTGCCAGTAGTCTCCGACAGGGCAATCAGCCCCAGCATTTT.